One and the same sample provided the 10 T cell receptor beta chains below, sequenced in a study of T-cell memory formation after mild COVID-19. TCRdb fed the 5' RACE reads into MiXCR, producing one record per CDR3 protein. The repertoire includes a few hundred thousand distinct CDR3 sequences, 20% to 25% of them detected once, and approximately 13% sits in the top ten. The specimen was PBMCs or a T cell subset sorted from them (not recorded which). The receptors stem from an adult woman who had mild COVID-19 (a few samples of this study predate the infection). Cell type and time point are not known.

This clonotype has a count of ten or more. The chain employs TRBV9 and TRBJ2-7; 8 positions match TRBD2. Germline V lookup: CDR1 SGDLS, CDR2 YYNGEE. The CDR3 runs to 14 residues. V dropped 0 bases and J dropped 3; count of bases not matched to a gene: 2. CDR3 bases: TGTGCCAGCAGCGTAGGTACTAGCGGCTACGAGCAGTACTTC. It codes for CASSVGTSGYEQYF. Filled out from reference TRBV9 and TRBJ2-7, the complete variable domain reads DSGVTQTPKHLITATGQRVTLRCSPRSGDLSVYWYQQSLDQGLQFLIQYYNGEERAKGNILERFSAQQFPDLHSELNLSSLELGDSALYFCASSVGTSGYEQYFGPGTRLTVT.

This chain uses TRBV6-5 with TRBJ2-5; TRBD2 agrees at 12 bases. CDR1 is MNHEY and CDR2 is SVGAGI in the germline V gene. J was trimmed by 4 bases and V by 0 bases; bases with no gene match: 0. This CDR3 spans 15 amino acids. CDR3 amino acids: CASSYSGLAGETQYF. The CDR3 DNA reads TGTGCCAGCAGTTACTCGGGACTAGCGGGAGAGACCCAGTACTTC.

This clonotype has a handful of counts. The chain employs TRBV7-6 and TRBJ2-7; no reliable D call. The CDR3 covers 14 residues. Deletions cut 2 bases from V and 4 bases from J, with 12 bases between. Germline values: CDR1 SGHVS, CDR2 FNYEAQ. CDR3 residues: CASSLLQKSYEQYF. CDR3 DNA: TGTGCCAGCAGCTTACTACAGAAATCTTACGAGCAGTACTTC.

The chain is built from TRBV6-5 and TRBJ2-5; TRBD2 aligns across 7 bases. The V and J ends lost 5 bases and 3 bases, in that order; junction bases with no gene match: 3. The CDR3 covers 13 residues. From germline, CDR1 is MNHEY and CDR2 SVGAGI. CDR3 residues: CASSRLAEETQYF. CDR3 nucleotides: TGTGCCAGCAGTAGACTAGCCGAAGAGACCCAGTACTTC.

This clonotype was detected ten times or more. The V and J genes are TRBV20-1 and TRBJ1-1; no firm D call. Germline assignment: CDR1 DFQATT and CDR2 SNEGSKA (reference sequence). CDR3 size: 11 residues. Trimming removed 6 bases from V and 2 bases from J, with 7 bases in between. The CDR3 region is CSAYGNTEAFF. The CDR3 DNA reads as TGCAGTGCCTATGGAAACACTGAAGCTTTCTTT.

The J gene is TRBJ1-2, the V gene TRBV7-2; D gene unclear. The CDR3 totals 15 residues. The V gene lost 8 bases and the J gene lost 0 bases, with 16 bases spanning the gap. Germline loops: CDR1 SGHTA, CDR2 FQGNSA. The CDR3 nucleotides are TGTGCCAGCGTATTCCGGTGGAGCACTAACTATGGCTACACCTTC. Translated, it gives CASVFRWSTNYGYTF.

This chain uses TRBV7-3 with TRBJ2-1; 10 nucleotides align to TRBD1. In germline, CDR1 is SGHTA, CDR2 FQGTGA. This CDR3 comprises 15 residues. The V and J ends lost 0 bases and 6 bases, in that order; junction bases with no gene match: 2. The CDR3, as DNA: TGTGCCAGCAGCTTAACCGGACAGGGGGTCAATGAGCAGTTCTTC. Translating gives CASSLTGQGVNEQFF.

This clonotype was detected many times. The rearrangement links TRBV14 to TRBJ1-6; D ambiguous. The CDR3 sequence is 14 residues long. V shed 1 base and J shed 8 bases, with 9 bases lying between them. Germline V lookup: CDR1 SGHDN, CDR2 FVKESK. The CDR3 protein is CASSQGREYSPLHF. CDR3 in DNA: TGTGCCAGCAGCCAAGGGAGGGAGTATTCACCCCTCCACTTT.

The chain is built from TRBV9 and TRBJ2-5; 11 nucleotides agree with TRBD1. The ends lost 0 bases at V and 5 bases at J; junction bases unmatched: 3. The CDR3 is 15 residues long. Germline CDR1 SGDLS, CDR2 YYNGEE. CDR3 nucleotides: TGTGCCAGCAGCGTAGGGGACAGGGGGTTGGAGACCCAGTACTTC. Its translation: CASSVGDRGLETQYF.

The chain uses TRBV9 and TRBJ1-1, with D possibly matching TRBD1 (5 bases). CDR3 length equals 16 residues. Germline CDR1 and CDR2: SGDLS and YYNGEE. Trimming pared 3 bases from V and 1 base from J, leaving 16 bases between. The DNA of the CDR3 is TGTGCCAGCAGCGCCTATTCCGGGACGGCGAACACTGAAGCTTTCTTT. Translation: CASSAYSGTANTEAFF.